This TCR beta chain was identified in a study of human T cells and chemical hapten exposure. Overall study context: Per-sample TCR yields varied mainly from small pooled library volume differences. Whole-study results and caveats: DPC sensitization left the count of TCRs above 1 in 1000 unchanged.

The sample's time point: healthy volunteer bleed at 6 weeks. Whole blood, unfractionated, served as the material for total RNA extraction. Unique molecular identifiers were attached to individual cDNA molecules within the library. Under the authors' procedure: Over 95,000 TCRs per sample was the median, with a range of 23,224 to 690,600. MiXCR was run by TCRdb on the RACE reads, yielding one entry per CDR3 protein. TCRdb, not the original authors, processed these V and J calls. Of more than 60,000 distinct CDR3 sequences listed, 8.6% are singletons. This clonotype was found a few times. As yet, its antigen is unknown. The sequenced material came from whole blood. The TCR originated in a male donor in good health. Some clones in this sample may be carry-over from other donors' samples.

CDR3 amino acids: CASSLVRTDFYNEQFF. The CDR3, as DNA: TGTGCCAGCAGCTTAGTTCGAACCGATTTCTACAATGAGCAGTTCTTC. V usage is TRBV7-2 and J usage is TRBJ2-1; D remains ambiguous. Germline V lookup: CDR1 SGHTA, CDR2 FQGNSA. This CDR3 spans 16 amino acids. V lost 1 base to trimming and J lost 3 bases, with 13 bases between them. The full variable domain, in which reference TRBV7-2 and TRBJ2-1 provide the parts outside the CDR3, is GAGVSQSPSNKVTEKGKDVELRCDPISGHTALYWYRQSLGQGLEFLIYFQGNSAPDKSGLPSDRFSAERTGGSVSTLTIQRTQQEDSAVYLCASSLVRTDFYNEQFFGPGTRLTVL.